Following are 30 T cell receptor beta chains from one sample sequenced in a study of human T cells and chemical hapten exposure. Sample time point: patch test 2, 6 weeks after DPC sensitization. Treatment here: therapeutic diphenylcyclopropenone sensitization with weekly scalp DPC. TCRdb processed the RACE reads anew with MiXCR; each CDR3 protein has one entry. The sample records fewer than 95,000 distinct CDR3 sequences, roughly 9.6% being singletons. Sequencing was performed on whole blood, taken in connection with sensitization to the hapten diphenylcyclopropenone (DPC). The receptors come from a middle-aged man with alopecia areata. Some clones in this sample may be carry-over from other donors' samples.

This clonotype was detected only a few times. The chain joins TRBV12-3 or TRBV12-4 to TRBJ2-5, with D perhaps TRBD1 or TRBD2 (5 bases each). V was pared by 10 bases and J by 7 bases, with 16 bases between. The CDR3 consists of 12 residues. CDR3 sequence: CATMGRGTTQYF. The CDR3, as DNA: TGTGCCACCATGGGACGGGGAACGACCCAGTACTTC.

The rearrangement links TRBV25-1 to TRBJ2-4, with D tentatively TRBD2 (5 bases). Germline lookup yields CDR1 MGHDK and CDR2 SYGVNS. V lost 3 bases to trimming and J lost 3 bases, with 15 bases between them. The CDR3 has 16 residues. The DNA of the CDR3 is TGTGCCAGCAGTGAGGTGAGGTCAGCGGACAAAAACATTCAGTACTTC. It specifies CASSEVRSADKNIQYF.

V gene TRBV29-1 combines with J gene TRBJ2-5; the D gene is possibly TRBD2 (5 bases). The germline V gene encodes CDR1 SQVTM and CDR2 ANQGSEA. The CDR3 contains 13 residues. The V gene lost 1 base and the J gene lost 5 bases, with 11 bases spanning the gap. The CDR3 is CSVEGAEVETQYF. The CDR3 DNA reads as TGCAGCGTTGAAGGAGCGGAGGTGGAGACCCAGTACTTC.

This clonotype has a handful of counts. CDR3 in DNA: TGTGCCAGCAGTTTAAGTCGGGGACTAGCGGGAGTGAATGAGCAGTTCTTC. This sequence encodes CASSLSRGLAGVNEQFF. The V call is TRBV28, the J call TRBJ2-1; 14 bases map to TRBD2. Per germline, CDR1 MDHEN and CDR2 SYDVKM. The V gene end was trimmed by 2 bases and the J gene end by 7 bases; junction bases not matched to a gene: 7. The CDR3 consists of 17 residues.

This clonotype was counted at least ten times. The J gene is TRBJ2-5, the V gene TRBV20-1; 11 bases line up with TRBD2. The germline gives CDR1 DFQATT, CDR2 SNEGSKA (reference sequence). The CDR3 length is 17 residues. V lost 1 base, J lost 5 bases, and 12 bases stayed unmatched. CDR3 DNA sequence: TGCAGTGCTAGAGTTCTCACGACTAGCGGGACGACGGAGACCCAGTACTTC. This codes for CSARVLTTSGTTETQYF.

V and J are TRBV6-2 or TRBV6-3 and TRBJ2-3; D possibly corresponds to TRBD2 (5 bases). Germline CDR1 reads MNHEY; CDR2 reads SVGEGT. CDR3 length: 15 amino acids. V lost 7 bases, J lost 4 bases, and 18 bases lay in between. The CDR3 loop is CASNEGATNADTQYF. The DNA of the CDR3 is TGTGCCAGCAACGAGGGAGCTACTAATGCAGATACGCAGTATTTT.

This clonotype was seen more than once but under ten times. The chain employs TRBV6-1 and TRBJ2-7, with D possibly being TRBD2 (6 bases). Trimming shortened V by 3 bases and J by 6 bases, and 18 bases separated the two germline ends. Germline CDR1 and CDR2: MNHNS and SASEGT. The CDR3 sequence is 15 residues long. This CDR3 is CASSDPPGLSTEQYV. CDR3 DNA: TGTGCCAGCAGTGACCCCCCGGGACTTTCCACCGAGCAGTACGTC.

This clonotype was recorded at least ten times. CDR3 nucleotides: TGCAGTGCTAGAGATTTTCTGGCGAGGAGTGCAGATACGCAGTATTTT. Protein product: CSARDFLARSADTQYF. The rearrangement uses TRBV20-1 and TRBJ2-3, with D hard to call. Trimming took 0 bases from V and 4 from J, leaving 17 bases between them. Germline V gene data show CDR1 as DFQATT and CDR2 as SNEGSKA (reference sequence). The CDR3 contains 16 residues.

There are a few counts of this clonotype. The chain combines TRBV4-3 with TRBJ2-7, with 10 bases lining up with TRBD1. CDR3 size: 14 residues. Germline loops: CDR1 LGHNA, CDR2 YSLEER. V trimming: 4 bases; J trimming: 6 bases; junction bases outside the gene matches: 6. CDR3 nucleotides: TGCGCCAGCAGCCCCCGACAGGGGGCCGTCGAGCAGTACTTC. Amino acids: CASSPRQGAVEQYF.

J is TRBJ2-1 and V is TRBV20-1; the D is unclear. Looked up from germline, CDR1 is DFQATT and CDR2 is SNEGSKA (reference sequence). V was clipped by 0 bases and J by 7 bases, with 10 bases between them. The CDR3 has 13 residues. The chain's CDR3 is CSARDPGENEQFF. The CDR3 DNA is TGCAGTGCTAGAGATCCTGGTGAGAATGAGCAGTTCTTC.

The chain joins TRBV7-9 to TRBJ2-5; the D is unclear. This CDR3 has 14 amino acids. V lost 0 bases, J lost 5 bases, and 10 bases lay in between. CDR1 is SEHNR and CDR2 is FQNEAQ in the germline V gene (reference sequence). The CDR3 loop is CASSLASRFETQYF. The CDR3 DNA reads as TGTGCCAGCAGCTTAGCGTCTCGGTTCGAGACCCAGTACTTC.

This clonotype was detected only a few times. The chain has TRBV6-5 and TRBJ2-2; weak D call: TRBD2 (6 bases). V was trimmed by 5 bases and J by 3 bases, leaving 19 bases between them. The germline V gene encodes CDR1 MNHEY and CDR2 SVGAGI. The length of the CDR3 is 17 residues. The CDR3 region is CASSKEIGGIHTGELFF. The CDR3 DNA reads TGTGCCAGCAGTAAAGAAATCGGCGGGATCCACACCGGGGAGCTGTTTTTT.

By proportion, this clonotype is medium-sized. The chain has TRBV21-1 and TRBJ1-1; the table's D call, TRBD1, was not checked against the DNA. TRBV21-1 counts as a pseudogene. The CDR3 sequence is 15 residues long. CDR3 amino acids: CASSSRQGARTEAFF. In DNA form, the CDR3 reads TGTGCCAGCAGCTCTCGACAGGGGGCGCGGACTGAAGCTTTCTTT.

V gene TRBV7-9 combines with J gene TRBJ1-4; D perhaps matches TRBD1 (6 bases). There are 14 residues in the CDR3. V was cut by 3 bases and J by 8 bases, with 13 bases left in between. Germline loops: CDR1 SEHNR, CDR2 FQNEAQ (reference sequence). The CDR3 loop reads CASSFHRDEEKLFF. The DNA for the CDR3 is TGTGCCAGCAGCTTCCACAGGGATGAGGAAAAACTGTTTTTT.

V is TRBV19 and J is TRBJ2-1; 12 bases map to TRBD2. CDR1 and CDR2 (germline): LNHDA, SQIVND (reference sequence). V lost 5 bases, J lost 4 bases, and 6 bases stayed unmatched. CDR3 length: 16 amino acids. The CDR3: CASSVPGTSGYNEQFF. DNA of the CDR3: TGTGCCAGTAGTGTTCCCGGGACTAGCGGGTACAATGAGCAGTTCTTC.

There are a few counts of this clonotype. The chain employs TRBV12-5 and TRBJ2-5; TRBD2 agrees at 7 bases. V gave up 3 bases and J gave up 0 bases; unmatched junction bases: 1. This CDR3 contains 14 residues. CDR1 is LGHNT, CDR2 FRNRAP, per germline. The CDR3 region is CASGLGTNQETQYF. The CDR3, as DNA: TGTGCTAGTGGTTTAGGGACTAACCAAGAGACCCAGTACTTC.

The sample holds many counts of this clonotype. The chain uses TRBV15 and TRBJ2-1; 10 positions match TRBD1. Germline CDR1 and CDR2: LNHNV and YYDKDF (reference sequence). The junction had 3 bases not matched to a gene; V was cut back by 0 bases and J by 7 bases. CDR3 length: 15 residues. CDR3 loop: CATSRDRDRGNEQFF. As DNA, the CDR3 is TGTGCCACCAGCAGAGATCGGGACAGGGGTAATGAGCAGTTCTTC.

This clonotype has at least ten counts. The chain is built from TRBV27 and TRBJ2-2; D is uncertain. The V end was cut by 3 bases, the J end by 5 bases, with 10 bases between. This CDR3 comprises 14 residues. Germline values: CDR1 MNHEY, CDR2 SMNVEV (reference sequence). Here the CDR3 reads CASSLTAWTGELFF. CDR3 DNA sequence: TGTGCCAGCAGTTTGACTGCGTGGACCGGGGAGCTGTTTTTT.

This clonotype was seen repeatedly, ten times or more. This chain uses TRBV6-5 with TRBJ1-1, with TRBD1 matching 10 bases. Germline V gene sequence: CDR1 MNHEY, CDR2 SVGAGI. After removal of 6 bases from V and 4 bases from J, the junction contained 2 bases not matched to a gene. There are 13 residues in the CDR3. Written as DNA, the CDR3 is TGTGCCAGCAGGTGGACAGGGGGCACTGAAGCTTTCTTT. Protein: CASRWTGGTEAFF.

This clonotype was seen a few times. The CDR3 region is CAIRPGLAGAATRDTQYF. CDR3 sequence (DNA): TGTGCCATCCGGCCCGGACTAGCGGGGGCGGCTACAAGGGATACGCAGTATTTT. The chain uses TRBV10-3 and TRBJ2-3; 13 bases line up with TRBD2. This CDR3 region has 18 residues. Germline lookup yields CDR1 ENHRY and CDR2 SYGVKD. Trimming removed 8 bases from V and 6 bases from J; junction bases left unmatched: 17.

This clonotype showed up just a few times. CDR3 sequence: CSVPPRTGMNTEAFF. The CDR3 region has the DNA TGCAGCGTCCCCCCCAGGACAGGTATGAACACTGAAGCTTTCTTT. This chain joins TRBV29-1 and TRBJ1-1, with 7 bases fitting TRBD1. Germline CDR1 is SQVTM and CDR2 is ANQGSEA. J gave up 0 bases and V 6 bases, and 10 bases lay outside the gene matches. This CDR3 contains 15 residues.

J is TRBJ2-2 and V is TRBV6-5, with a tentative D call TRBD2 (6 bases). V was clipped by 2 bases and J by 3 bases, with 13 bases between them. CDR3 size: 16 residues. Germline CDR1 MNHEY, CDR2 SVGAGI. In nucleotides, the CDR3 is TGTGCCAGCAGTTACGAGACTAGTTTTGACACCGGGGAGCTGTTTTTT. This encodes CASSYETSFDTGELFF.

The chain employs TRBV12-3 or TRBV12-4 and TRBJ2-7; D call uncertain. V was cut by 6 bases and J by 3 bases, with 9 bases left in between. This CDR3 has 12 amino acids. The CDR3 DNA sequence: TGTGCCAGCAGCCCTTCGGGCTACGAGCAGTACTTC. Translated: CASSPSGYEQYF.

This clonotype was seen a handful of times. The chain has TRBV6-5 and TRBJ2-1; 8 bases agree with TRBD2. Germline V gene lookup returns CDR1 MNHEY and CDR2 SVGAGI. Unmatched junction bases numbered 12, after V lost 6 bases and J lost 8 bases. The CDR3 contains 15 residues. CDR3 nucleotide sequence: TGTGCCAGCAGCCAAACTAGCGGAGGGAGGGATGAGCAGTTCTTC. Translated, it gives CASSQTSGGRDEQFF.

The sample holds many counts of this clonotype. A clone one base away is much larger, so this may be a read error. V is TRBV12-3 or TRBV12-4 and J is TRBJ2-3; D is unclear. This CDR3 spans 11 amino acids. Trimming left V 6 bases short and J 2 bases short, with 3 bases between. CDR3 residues: CASRTTDTQYF. CDR3 nucleotides: TGTGCCAGCAGAACCACAGATACGCAGTATTTT.

V usage is TRBV27 and J usage is TRBJ2-2, with a tentative D call TRBD2 (5 bases). Trimming cost V 5 bases and J 4 bases, with 11 bases left between them. The CDR3 has 14 residues. CDR1 is MNHEY and CDR2 is SMNVEV in the germline V gene (reference sequence). In nucleotides, the CDR3 is TGTGCCAGCAGTGGGCCAGCGGCCACCGGGGAGCTGTTTTTT. Translated, it gives CASSGPAATGELFF.

This clonotype was observed a handful of times. In nucleotides, the CDR3 is TGTGCCAGCTCACGATACAGGGGGGACACCCAGCATTTT. Translation: CASSRYRGDTQHF. V usage is TRBV18 and J usage is TRBJ1-5; 8 bases agree with TRBD1. The germline CDR1 and CDR2 sequences are KGHSH and LQKENI. This CDR3 is 13 amino acids long. The J segment lost 11 bases and the V segment lost 4 bases, leaving 7 bases of the junction unmatched.

This sequence joins TRBV18 and TRBJ1-1; D remains unclear. Trimming removed 2 bases at V and 5 bases at J, with 15 bases between. This CDR3 has 15 amino acids. CDR1 is KGHSH and CDR2 is LQKENI in the germline V gene. The CDR3 DNA is TGTGCCAGCTCACCAGAAATCGGCAGCTCAACTGAAGCTTTCTTT. Protein: CASSPEIGSSTEAFF.

This clonotype has only a few counts. The chain couples TRBV18 to TRBJ2-5, with 8 bases aligning to TRBD2. J gave up 4 bases and V 0 bases, and 4 bases lay outside the gene matches. The CDR3 is 15 amino acids. From germline, CDR1 is KGHSH and CDR2 LQKENI. CDR3 residues: CASSPPSTSGETQYF. The CDR3 DNA sequence: TGTGCCAGCTCACCACCGTCAACTAGCGGAGAGACCCAGTACTTC.

V gene TRBV7-8 combines with J gene TRBJ2-1, with 8 positions matching TRBD2. J gave up 4 bases and V 1 base, and 3 bases lay outside the gene matches. CDR3 length: 15 amino acids. Germline CDR1 reads SGHVS; CDR2 reads FQNEAQ. The CDR3 loop is CASSLGLAMYNEQFF. The CDR3 coding sequence is TGTGCCAGCAGCTTAGGACTAGCGATGTACAATGAGCAGTTCTTC. Combining the CDR3 with reference TRBV7-8 and TRBJ2-1 gives the whole variable domain GAGVSQSPRYKVAKRGQDVALRCDPISGHVSLFWYQQALGQGPEFLTYFQNEAQLDKSGLPSDRFFAERPEGSVSTLKIQRTQQEDSAVYLCASSLGLAMYNEQFFGPGTRLTVL.